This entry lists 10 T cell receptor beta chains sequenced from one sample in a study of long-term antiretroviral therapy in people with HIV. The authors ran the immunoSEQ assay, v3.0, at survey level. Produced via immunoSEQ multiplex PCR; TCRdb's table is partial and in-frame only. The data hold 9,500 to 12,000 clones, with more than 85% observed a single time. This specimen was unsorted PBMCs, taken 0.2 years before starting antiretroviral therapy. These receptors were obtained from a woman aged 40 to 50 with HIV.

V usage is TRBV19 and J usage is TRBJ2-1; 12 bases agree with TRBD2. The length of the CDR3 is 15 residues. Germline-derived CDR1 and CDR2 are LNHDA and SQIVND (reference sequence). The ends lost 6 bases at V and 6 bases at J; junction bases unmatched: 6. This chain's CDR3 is CASSLAGGTSNEQFF. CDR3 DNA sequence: TGTGCCAGTAGCCTAGCGGGGGGGACTTCCAATGAGCAGTTCTTC.

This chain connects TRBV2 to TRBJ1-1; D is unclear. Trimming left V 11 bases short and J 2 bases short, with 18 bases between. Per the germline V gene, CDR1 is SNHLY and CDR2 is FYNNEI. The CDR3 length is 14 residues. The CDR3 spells CASMGGSFNTEAFF. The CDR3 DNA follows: TGTGCCTCGATGGGTGGCAGCTTTAACACTGAAGCTTTCTTT.

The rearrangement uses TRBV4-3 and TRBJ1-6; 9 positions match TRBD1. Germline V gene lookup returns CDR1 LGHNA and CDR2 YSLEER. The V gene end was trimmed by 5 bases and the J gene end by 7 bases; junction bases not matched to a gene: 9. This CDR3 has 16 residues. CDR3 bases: TGCGCCAGCAGCAACGGAGGCGGACAGGGGAATTCACCCCTCCACTTT. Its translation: CASSNGGGQGNSPLHF.

This chain's CDR3 is CASSPGFATNEKLFF. DNA of the CDR3: TGTGCCAGCTCTCCAGGCTTCGCAACTAATGAAAAACTGTTTTTT. V is TRBV2 and J is TRBJ1-4, with D uncertain. The V gene lost 8 bases and the J gene lost 0 bases, with 13 bases spanning the gap. CDR1 is SNHLY, CDR2 FYNNEI, per germline. This CDR3 region has 15 residues.

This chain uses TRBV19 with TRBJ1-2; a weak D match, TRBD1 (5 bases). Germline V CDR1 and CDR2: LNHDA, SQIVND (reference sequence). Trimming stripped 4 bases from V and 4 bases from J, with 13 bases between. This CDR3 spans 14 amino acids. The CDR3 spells CASSTGLNSYGYTF. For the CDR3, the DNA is TGTGCCAGTAGTACAGGGTTGAATAGCTATGGCTACACCTTC.

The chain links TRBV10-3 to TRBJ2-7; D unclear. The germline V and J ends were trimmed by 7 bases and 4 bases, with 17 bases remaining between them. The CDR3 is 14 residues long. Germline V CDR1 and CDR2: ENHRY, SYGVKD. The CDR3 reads CAIIGLDGTYEQYF. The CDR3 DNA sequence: TGTGCCATCATTGGGTTGGACGGTACATACGAGCAGTACTTC.

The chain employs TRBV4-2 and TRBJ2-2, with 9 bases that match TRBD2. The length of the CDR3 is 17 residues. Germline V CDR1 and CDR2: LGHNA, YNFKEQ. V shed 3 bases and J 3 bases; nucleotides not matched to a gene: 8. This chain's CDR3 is CASSHLGAGGHTGELFF. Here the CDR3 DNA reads TGTGCCAGCAGCCATCTAGGGGCGGGGGGGCACACCGGGGAGCTGTTTTTT.

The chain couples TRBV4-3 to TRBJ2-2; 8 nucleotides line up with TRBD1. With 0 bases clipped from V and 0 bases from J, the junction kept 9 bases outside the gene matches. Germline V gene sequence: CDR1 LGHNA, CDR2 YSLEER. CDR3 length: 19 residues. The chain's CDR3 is CASSQDPIPGQANTGELFF. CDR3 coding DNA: TGCGCCAGCAGCCAAGATCCGATACCGGGACAGGCGAACACCGGGGAGCTGTTTTTT.

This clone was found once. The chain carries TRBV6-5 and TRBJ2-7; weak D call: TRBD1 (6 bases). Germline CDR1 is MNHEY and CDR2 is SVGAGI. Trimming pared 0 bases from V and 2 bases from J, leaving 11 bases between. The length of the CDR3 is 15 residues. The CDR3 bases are TGTGCCAGCAGTTACTCGGCTAGGGGGACCTACGAGCAGTACTTC. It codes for CASSYSARGTYEQYF.

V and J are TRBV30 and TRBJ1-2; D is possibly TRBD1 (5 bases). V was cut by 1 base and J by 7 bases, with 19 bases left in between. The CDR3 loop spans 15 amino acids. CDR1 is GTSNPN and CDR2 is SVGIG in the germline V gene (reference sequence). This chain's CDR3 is CAWSAGGQGVAGYTF. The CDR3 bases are TGTGCCTGGAGTGCAGGAGGGCAGGGCGTCGCTGGCTACACCTTC.